This T cell receptor beta chain is from a study of T cell responses to AZD1222 COVID-19 vaccine. Study observations and caveats: Vaccine-associated CD4 TCRs ranged over spike, dominating at 160-218 and 743-854. Donors were chiefly white British, with a greater number of females, and clonal diversity was perhaps underestimated.

The CDR3 covers 19 residues. V was pared by 4 bases and J by 2 bases, with 24 bases between. Germline values: CDR1 SEHNR, CDR2 FQNEAQ (reference sequence). In its sample, this clone was seen once. The antigen is not known. The table came from immunoSEQ multiplex PCR; TCRdb's copy has only in-frame clones and leaves some out. The sample carries some 110,000 clones, approximately 86% recorded once. The receptor's source is an adult who received the MenACWY meningococcal vaccine as a control. The rearrangement uses TRBV7-9 and TRBJ1-5; D not certain. Specimen: peripheral blood, collected 28 days after the second dose of the MenACWY control vaccine. In DNA, the CDR3 is TGTGCCAGCAGCTCCGGTTTTGGAGGCGTGTTGGTGGGCAATCAGCCCCAGCATTTT. It translates to CASSSGFGGVLVGNQPQHF. Using reference TRBV7-9 and TRBJ1-5 for the parts outside the CDR3, the full variable domain is DTGVSQNPRHKITKRGQNVTFRCDPISEHNRLYWYRQTLGQGPEFLTYFQNEAQLEKSRLLSDRFSAERPKGSFSTLEIQRTEQGDSAMYLCASSSGFGGVLVGNQPQHFGDGTRLSIL.